Below, 16 T cell receptor beta chains from the same sample are listed, as sequenced in a study of CD8+CD57+ T cells in acquired aplastic anemia. It was patients with CD8+CD57+ cell expansion by flow cytometry who were chosen for sequencing. For CDR3 and TCR beta VDJ profiling, genomic DNA was the template used. TCRdb itself ran the reads through MiXCR, one entry per CDR3 protein. Of some 120,000 distinct CDR3 sequences in the sample, over 30% are singletons; the top ten hold about 3%. What was sequenced was sorted CD4+, CD8+, or CD8+CD57+ T cells (not recorded which) from PBMCs. Receptor source: a human donor with aplastic anemia.

This clonotype has just one count. The rearrangement links TRBV2 to TRBJ2-7; D unclear. Trimming left V 6 bases short and J 3 bases short, with 3 bases between. The CDR3 is made up of 10 amino acids. CDR1 and CDR2 from the germline V gene are SNHLY and FYNNEI. The CDR3 DNA reads TGTGCCAGCAGCATCTACGAGCAGTACTTC. Protein sequence: CASSIYEQYF.

This clonotype was seen ten or more times. The chain couples TRBV5-1 to TRBJ2-7, with a possible D match to TRBD1 (6 bases). Germline values: CDR1 SGHRS, CDR2 YFSETQ. The CDR3 covers 14 residues. V shed 2 bases and J shed 3 bases, with 12 bases lying between them. The CDR3 region has the DNA TGCGCCAGCAGCTTCGGGCTGGACAGCTACGAGCAGTACTTC. Translation gives CASSFGLDSYEQYF.

The chain carries TRBV5-1 and TRBJ1-2, with D perhaps TRBD1 (6 bases). Trimming removed 3 bases from V and 4 bases from J, with 10 bases in between. Germline-derived CDR1 and CDR2 are SGHRS and YFSETQ. This CDR3 has 13 amino acids. CDR3 DNA sequence: TGCGCCAGCAGCTCAGGGGACCTCTATGGCTACACCTTC. Protein: CASSSGDLYGYTF.

Here the CDR3 DNA reads TGCAGTGCATTGGGGCCAGCGGAGACCCAGTACTTC. This translates into CSALGPAETQYF. The rearrangement joins TRBV20-1 to TRBJ2-5, with D maybe TRBD1 (5 bases). Trimming pared 6 bases from V and 5 bases from J, leaving 13 bases between. Germline-derived CDR1 and CDR2 are DFQATT and SNEGSKA (reference sequence). The CDR3 runs 12 residues.

The chain recombines TRBV24-1 with TRBJ2-5; 11 bases agree with TRBD2. The junction had 5 bases not matched to a gene; V was cut back by 7 bases and J by 2 bases. Germline loops: CDR1 KGHDR, CDR2 SFDVKD. The CDR3 length is 15 residues. The CDR3 protein is CATRGASGGQETQYF. The CDR3 DNA follows: TGTGCCACCAGGGGGGCTAGCGGGGGGCAAGAGACCCAGTACTTC.

This clonotype was detected many times. V and J are TRBV6-5 and TRBJ2-7; D is unresolved. Germline loops: CDR1 MNHEY, CDR2 SVGAGI. CDR3 length equals 14 residues. V gave up 0 bases and J gave up 2 bases, with 8 bases separating them. Here the CDR3 reads CASSYSGSTYEQYF. DNA of the CDR3: TGTGCCAGCAGTTACTCGGGGTCCACCTACGAGCAGTACTTC.

V and J are TRBV7-8 and TRBJ2-7, with D possibly matching TRBD1 (5 bases). CDR1 is SGHVS and CDR2 is FQNEAQ in the germline V gene. The CDR3 sequence is 15 residues long. Trimming stripped 5 bases from V and 3 bases from J, with 17 bases between. CDR3 region: CASSATRVPIYEQYF. The DNA for the CDR3 is TGTGCCAGCAGCGCGACCAGGGTCCCAATCTACGAGCAGTACTTC.

This clonotype came up many times. V usage is TRBV20-1 and J usage is TRBJ2-3, with D perhaps being TRBD1 or TRBD2 (7 bases each). Germline V gene lookup returns CDR1 DFQATT and CDR2 SNEGSKA (reference sequence). V was trimmed by 6 bases and J by 6 bases, leaving 22 bases between them. The CDR3 is made up of 15 amino acids. CDR3 residues: CSATSSGTAEDTQYF. CDR3 coding DNA: TGCAGTGCGACCTCCAGCGGGACAGCAGAGGATACGCAGTATTTT.

This clonotype occurred a few times. This may arise from a read error, as a much more abundant clone is one base away. The chain has TRBV5-1 and TRBJ2-6; D gene ambiguous. The CDR3 is made up of 14 amino acids. Germline loops: CDR1 SGHRS, CDR2 YFSETQ. V dropped 0 bases and J dropped 2 bases, with 3 bases sitting between them. Here the CDR3 reads CASSLGPGANVLTF. As DNA, the CDR3 is TGCGCCAGCAGCTTGGGACCTGGGGCCAACGTCCTGACTTTC.

This clonotype was detected ten times or more. The chain uses TRBV20-1 and TRBJ1-2; no definite D call. Germline loops: CDR1 DFQATT, CDR2 SNEGSKA (reference sequence). V was trimmed by 0 bases and J by 6 bases, leaving 14 bases between them. The CDR3 is 14 amino acids. The CDR3 sequence is CSARELGQDNGYTF. CDR3 DNA: TGCAGTGCTAGAGAACTGGGTCAGGATAATGGCTACACCTTC.

V gene TRBV20-1 combines with J gene TRBJ2-7; 9 bases align to TRBD2. Trimming at V came to 0 bases and at J to 7 bases, leaving 4 bases not matched to a gene. Germline V gene data show CDR1 as DFQATT and CDR2 as SNEGSKA (reference sequence). The CDR3 has 13 amino acids. This CDR3 is CSARDPSGVEQYF. DNA of the CDR3: TGCAGTGCTAGAGACCCTAGCGGGGTTGAGCAGTACTTC.

The J gene is TRBJ2-1, the V gene TRBV10-3; possible D gene TRBD2, 5 bases. CDR3 length: 16 residues. Trimming took 1 base from V and 1 from J, leaving 11 bases between them. Looked up from germline, CDR1 is ENHRY and CDR2 is SYGVKD. This CDR3 reads CAISEYGGLSYNEQFF. As DNA, the CDR3 is TGTGCCATCAGTGAGTATGGAGGCCTATCCTACAATGAGCAGTTCTTC.

The chain has TRBV9 and TRBJ1-6, with no clear D. The CDR3 length is 13 residues. Trimming pared 4 bases from V and 14 bases from J, leaving 16 bases between. The germline gives CDR1 SGDLS, CDR2 YYNGEE. The CDR3 nucleotides are TGTGCCAGCAGCAAAGGACCCGAACCAACCCTCCACTTT. This codes for CASSKGPEPTLHF.

The CDR3 reads CASSPPSTNYGYTF. Written as DNA, the CDR3 is TGTGCCAGCAGCCCTCCCTCGACAAACTATGGCTACACCTTC. The chain has TRBV7-2 and TRBJ1-2; D call uncertain. The CDR3 runs 14 residues. Trimming removed 5 bases at V and 2 bases at J, with 12 bases between. Germline V lookup: CDR1 SGHTA, CDR2 FQGNSA.

Points on this clonotype: Being one base from a much bigger clone, this may be a read error. The conserved closing phenylalanine or tryptophan is absent in this CDR3, likely reflecting a read error. The chain carries TRBV6-5 and TRBJ1-2; TRBD1 matches at 7 bases. CDR1 is MNHEY, CDR2 SVGAGI, per germline. V was pared by 4 bases and J by 6 bases, with 11 bases of the junction left unmatched. The CDR3 extends over 15 amino acids. The CDR3 region has the DNA TGTGCCAGCAGTTGGGGCGGCAGGGGGAGGGATGGCTACACCCTC. This translates into CASSWGGRGRDGYTL.

This clonotype appeared many times. The chain employs TRBV12-5 and TRBJ2-3; D is unresolved. The CDR3 contains 11 residues. CDR1 is LGHNT, CDR2 FRNRAP, per germline. Trimming removed 6 bases from V and 4 bases from J, with 5 bases in between. CDR3 sequence reads: CASGVADTQYF. CDR3 nucleotides: TGTGCTAGTGGGGTGGCAGATACGCAGTATTTT. The complete variable domain, with remaining parts taken from reference TRBV12-5 and TRBJ2-3, reads DARVTQTPRHKVTEMGQEVTMRCQPILGHNTVFWYRQTMMQGLELLAYFRNRAPLDDSGMPKDRFSAEMPDATLATLKIQPSEPRDSAVYFCASGVADTQYFGPGTRLTVL.